This T cell receptor beta chain was recovered during a study of blood T cell repertoires in COVID-19. Study in general: Italy, Spain and the United States were the sources of the convalescent and acute COVID-19 samples. T cells, B-cell-depleted T cells, or PBMCs supplied cDNA or gDNA.

How the authors handled the data: Reference gene primer amplification in the assay estimated nucleated cell counts. TCRdb's table, derived via immunoSEQ multiplex PCR, lists solely in-frame clones and lacks some. V, J and clone size are those of that table, while D and trimming were read from the DNA. The sample contains approximately 52,000 clones, roughly nine tenths of which appear only once. The CDR3 totals 16 residues. The ends were cut back, 4 bases at V and 0 bases at J, with 16 bases in the middle. Germline V gene lookup returns CDR1 MDHEN and CDR2 SYDVKM. This rearrangement joins TRBV28 to TRBJ2-7, with D possibly TRBD2 on 6 matching bases. The sequenced sample was peripheral blood. The sequence was obtained from a man between 60 and 75 years old with active COVID-19. The CDR3, as DNA: TGTGCCAGCAGTTCCCCACGTAGCGGACGCTCCTACGAGCAGTACTTC. This gives the protein CASSSPRSGRSYEQYF.